The 10 T cell receptor beta chains reported below all come from one sample, sequenced in a study of T cells after yellow fever vaccination. TCRdb re-derived calls from the 5' RACE reads in MiXCR, one entry per CDR3 protein. The sample includes some 340,000 distinct CDR3 sequences, about 10% seen only once; the top ten take about 3%. The specimen was CD4+ T cells sorted from PBMCs, collected 45 days after the yellow fever booster vaccination. All receptors come from a man in his late teens or twenties who received the YFV17D yellow fever vaccine.

This clonotype appeared a single time. The J gene is TRBJ1-4, the V gene TRBV4-3; D is perhaps TRBD1 (5 bases). Looked up from germline, CDR1 is LGHNA and CDR2 is YSLEER. Trimming shortened V by 3 bases and J by 3 bases, and 11 bases separated the two germline ends. CDR3 length: 15 residues. The CDR3 reads CASSQRGIANEKLFF. CDR3 coding DNA: TGCGCCAGCAGCCAGAGGGGAATAGCTAATGAAAAACTGTTTTTT.

This clonotype was observed a handful of times. The rearrangement uses TRBV5-6 and TRBJ1-1, with 10 bases aligning to TRBD1. The CDR3 runs to 16 residues. After removal of 4 bases from V and 6 bases from J, the junction contained 12 bases not matched to a gene. Germline CDR1 reads SGHDT; CDR2 reads YYEEEE. CDR3 sequence reads: CASSMRYPGTGAEAFF. Written as DNA, the CDR3 is TGTGCCAGCAGCATGCGGTATCCCGGGACAGGGGCTGAAGCTTTCTTT.

This clonotype has a handful of counts. CDR3 residues: CASSHREGDSPLHF. DNA of the CDR3: TGTGCCAGCTCGCACAGGGAGGGGGATTCACCCCTCCACTTT. V usage is TRBV18 and J usage is TRBJ1-6, with a weak D call TRBD1 (6 bases). Germline V lookup: CDR1 KGHSH, CDR2 LQKENI. The length of the CDR3 is 14 residues. Trimming cost V 6 bases and J 8 bases, with 14 bases left between them.

The V call is TRBV3-1, the J call TRBJ2-3; tentative D call: TRBD2 (6 bases). The V gene's germline CDR1 is LGHDT and CDR2 YNNKEL (reference sequence). The CDR3 contains 15 residues. V dropped 6 bases and J dropped 0 bases, with 13 bases sitting between them. The CDR3 nucleotides read TGTGCCAGCAGATCCCGGGACTCCAGCACAGATACGCAGTATTTT. This codes for CASRSRDSSTDTQYF.

The V and J genes are TRBV3-1 and TRBJ1-2; TRBD1 agrees at 8 bases. Trimming took 4 bases from V and 7 from J; bases not matched to a gene: 8. CDR1 and CDR2 from the germline V gene are LGHDT and YNNKEL (reference sequence). This CDR3 contains 14 residues. The CDR3: CASSPSGTGSGYTF. The CDR3 region has the DNA TGTGCCAGCAGCCCGTCCGGGACAGGTTCTGGCTACACCTTC.

This clonotype was counted ten times or more. The V call is TRBV24-1, the J call TRBJ2-1; D may be TRBD1 or TRBD2 (5 bases each). This CDR3 contains 16 residues. Trimming cost V 5 bases and J 3 bases, with 16 bases left between them. CDR1 is KGHDR and CDR2 is SFDVKD in the germline V gene. The CDR3 loop reads CATSGPGRRFYNEQFF. DNA for the CDR3: TGTGCCACCAGTGGACCGGGACGGCGCTTCTACAATGAGCAGTTCTTC.

This clonotype was recorded a few times. This chain links TRBV30 with TRBJ1-1, with D maybe TRBD1 (5 bases). Trimming took off 6 bases at V and 4 bases at J, with 18 bases between the two ends. This CDR3 comprises 14 residues. Germline CDR1 and CDR2: GTSNPN and SVGIG (reference sequence). This CDR3 reads CACAWSGTLTEAFF. The CDR3 coding sequence is TGTGCCTGCGCCTGGTCCGGGACCCTCACTGAAGCTTTCTTT.

This clonotype was detected ten times or more. The V call is TRBV29-1, the J call TRBJ1-4, with no clear D. The length of the CDR3 is 14 residues. Germline V gene data show CDR1 as SQVTM and CDR2 as ANQGSEA. Between the trimmed V and J ends, which lost 6 bases and 0 bases, there was a span of 11 bases. This chain's CDR3 is CSVAPEATNEKLFF. The CDR3 DNA follows: TGCAGCGTGGCCCCAGAGGCAACTAATGAAAAACTGTTTTTT.

This clonotype appeared a few times. The rearrangement links TRBV5-1 to TRBJ2-1; maybe TRBD2 (7 bases). The CDR3 is 15 residues long. Germline V gene sequence: CDR1 SGHRS, CDR2 YFSETQ. V lost 6 bases and J 6 bases, leaving 19 bases between the germline ends. The CDR3 sequence is CASTLMGGAGNEQFF. In DNA, the CDR3 is TGCGCCAGCACCCTCATGGGGGGGGCGGGCAATGAGCAGTTCTTC.

The genes are TRBV7-2 and TRBJ2-7, with unresolved D. The germline gives CDR1 SGHTA, CDR2 FQGNSA. There are 15 residues in the CDR3. Trimming took off 8 bases at V and 2 bases at J, with 19 bases between the two ends. CDR3 region: CASSLTDGMTYEQYF. The CDR3, as DNA: TGTGCCAGCTCTCTTACGGATGGGATGACCTACGAGCAGTACTTC.